This T cell receptor (beta chain) appears in the sequencing data of a study of blood T cell repertoires in COVID-19. Study information: Researchers got acute and convalescent COVID-19 samples from the United States, Italy and Spain. Sources were T cells, B-cell-depleted T cells, or PBMCs; the material itself was cDNA or gDNA.

The method was immunoSEQ multiplex PCR; TCRdb's version includes in-frame clones alone and lacks a portion of them. There are approximately 100,000 clones in the sample; about 91% occur only once, and approximately 5.2% lies in the top ten. This CDR3 comprises 13 residues. V gave up 1 base and J gave up 7 bases, with 7 bases separating them. Germline V lookup: CDR1 LGHDT, CDR2 YNNKEL (reference sequence). Sequencing was carried out using peripheral blood. The TCR sequence derives from a woman older than 75 with active COVID-19. The chain uses TRBV3-1 (or the pseudogene TRBV3-2) and TRBJ1-4, with a possible D match to TRBD1 (5 bases). CDR3 sequence (DNA): TGTGCCAGCAGCCAAGCCGGGGGTGAAAAACTGTTTTTT. Its protein product is CASSQAGGEKLFF.